What follows are 6 T cell receptor beta chains derived from one specimen sequenced in a study of blood T cell repertoires in COVID-19. The table came from immunoSEQ multiplex PCR; TCRdb's copy has only in-frame clones and leaves some out. The sample carries some 370,000 clones, approximately 88% recorded once. The specimen was peripheral blood. These receptors were collected from a man aged 35-49 years with acute or convalescent COVID-19.

Regarding this clone: Different DNA sequences within this sample yield the same CDR3. The V call is TRBV7-2, the J call TRBJ2-7; 9 nucleotides line up with TRBD2. The length of the CDR3 is 14 residues. CDR1 is SGHTA, CDR2 FQGNSA, per germline. J lost 2 bases, V lost 1 base, and 0 bases had no gene match. The CDR3 loop reads CASSLVAGAYEQYF. CDR3 nucleotide sequence: TGTGCCAGCAGCTTAGTAGCGGGGGCCTACGAGCAGTACTTC.

The chain joins TRBV19 to TRBJ2-7, with 11 bases that match TRBD2. With 5 bases clipped from V and 0 bases from J, the junction kept 9 bases outside the gene matches. CDR1 is LNHDA and CDR2 is SQIVND in the germline V gene (reference sequence). The CDR3 extends over 17 amino acids. The DNA for the CDR3 is TGTGCCAGTAGTCCTAGCGGGGGGACAAAATACTCCTACGAGCAGTACTTC. Its translation: CASSPSGGTKYSYEQYF.

The rearrangement links TRBV5-1 to TRBJ2-7, with D tentatively TRBD2 (6 bases). This CDR3 has 12 residues. Trimming removed 8 bases from V and 3 bases from J, with 12 bases in between. CDR1 is SGHRS, CDR2 YFSETQ, per germline. CDR3 DNA: TGCGCCAGTACCGGGAGTAACTACGAGCAGTACTTC. Amino acids: CASTGSNYEQYF. The full variable domain, in which reference TRBV5-1 and TRBJ2-7 provide the parts outside the CDR3, is KAGVTQTPRYLIKTRGQQVTLSCSPISGHRSVSWYQQTPGQGLQFLFEYFSETQRNKGNFPGRFSGRQFSNSRSEMNVSTLELGDSALYLCASTGSNYEQYFGPGTRLTVT.

The rearrangement uses TRBV7-9 and TRBJ2-6; 8 bases agree with TRBD2. The germline V gene has CDR1 SEHNR and CDR2 FQNEAQ (reference sequence). V was clipped by 7 bases and J by 3 bases; unmatched bases: 11. The CDR3 consists of 17 residues. DNA of the CDR3: TGTGCCAGCAATCTCCGGGAGGGTCTCGGTGGGGCCAACGTCCTGACTTTC. It specifies CASNLREGLGGANVLTF.

This clone was observed a handful of times. J is TRBJ1-1 and V is TRBV19; possibly TRBD1 for D (5 bases). This CDR3 is built from 16 residues. Trimming stripped 2 bases from V and 1 base from J, with 14 bases between. Germline lookup yields CDR1 LNHDA and CDR2 SQIVND (reference sequence). Written as DNA, the CDR3 is TGTGCCAGTAGTATAAACCCCGGACACTGGAACACTGAAGCTTTCTTT. Translated, it gives CASSINPGHWNTEAFF.

The rearrangement uses TRBV5-3 and TRBJ1-1; no firm D call. TRBV5-3 is an ORF; its function is uncertain. The CDR3 totals 13 residues. The V end lost 5 bases, the J end lost 4 bases, and 12 bases lay between the germline ends. The CDR3, as DNA: TGTGCCAGAAGGCACGGAGCGTCCACTGAAGCTTTCTTT. Encoded protein: CARRHGASTEAFF.